The 28 T cell receptor beta chains in this list originate from one sample, sequenced in a study of T cell responses to AZD1222 COVID-19 vaccine. Repertoires were generated with immunoSEQ multiplex PCR, while TCRdb's copy carries only in-frame clones and drops some. The table records tens of thousands of clones, roughly 88% of them present only once. The material was peripheral blood, obtained on day 0 of AZD1222 vaccination. The source of these receptors is an adult in good health.

This clone has only one observation. The chain recombines TRBV19 with TRBJ1-4; TRBD1 aligns across 8 bases. The CDR3 runs to 15 residues. V gave up 5 bases and J gave up 8 bases; unmatched junction bases: 10. Germline CDR1 is LNHDA and CDR2 is SQIVND (reference sequence). Here the CDR3 DNA reads TGTGCCAGTAGTCCGGGGACAGGTTCAGGCGAAAAACTGTTTTTT. This encodes CASSPGTGSGEKLFF.

The J gene is TRBJ2-7, the V gene TRBV29-1, with D hard to call. Per the germline V gene, CDR1 is SQVTM and CDR2 is ANQGSEA. The CDR3 sequence is 14 residues long. V was clipped by 5 bases and J by 2 bases, with 16 bases between them. CDR3 amino acids: CSVRGRQEPYEQYF. The CDR3 region has the DNA TGCAGCGTTCGCGGTAGGCAGGAACCCTACGAGCAGTACTTC.

This clone appeared a single time. The chain recombines TRBV7-9 with TRBJ2-2; D perhaps matches TRBD1 (5 bases). Germline CDR1 is SEHNR and CDR2 is FQNEAQ (reference sequence). This CDR3 is built from 15 residues. V lost 3 bases and J 4 bases, leaving 12 bases between the germline ends. The CDR3 loop is CASSLAGPSTGELFF. CDR3 nucleotides: TGTGCCAGCAGCTTGGCAGGGCCATCCACCGGGGAGCTGTTTTTT.

The V gene is TRBV7-2, the J gene TRBJ2-7; D uncertain. Trimming took 0 bases from V and 5 from J, leaving 5 bases between them. The CDR3 spans 12 residues. Germline-derived CDR1 and CDR2 are SGHTA and FQGNSA. CDR3 sequence reads: CASSLALNEQYF. CDR3 coding DNA: TGTGCCAGCAGCTTAGCCCTCAACGAGCAGTACTTC.

The chain employs TRBV7-2 and TRBJ2-1; 8 nucleotides match TRBD2. With V trimmed by 1 base and J by 4 bases, 3 bases remained unmatched. Germline V gene lookup returns CDR1 SGHTA and CDR2 FQGNSA. The length of the CDR3 is 15 residues. In DNA form, the CDR3 reads TGTGCCAGCAGCTTAGGACTAGCGAGTTACAATGAGCAGTTCTTC. Its translation: CASSLGLASYNEQFF.

The V call is TRBV27, the J call TRBJ1-5; D remains ambiguous. The CDR3 is 13 amino acids. Germline V CDR1 and CDR2: MNHEY, SMNVEV (reference sequence). Between the trimmed V and J ends, which lost 6 bases and 0 bases, there was a span of 6 bases. CDR3 nucleotides: TGTGCCAGCAGGGGGAGTAGCAATCAGCCCCAGCATTTT. As protein: CASRGSSNQPQHF.

This chain uses TRBV4-2 with TRBJ1-5; D unclear. V dropped 0 bases and J dropped 7 bases, with 7 bases sitting between them. There are 13 residues in the CDR3. Per the germline V gene, CDR1 is LGHNA and CDR2 is YNFKEQ. The CDR3 nucleotides read TGTGCCAGCAGCCAAGACTGGGAACAGCCCCAGCATTTT. Protein sequence: CASSQDWEQPQHF.

This clone was recorded once. The rearrangement links TRBV6-2 or TRBV6-3 to TRBJ2-2, with TRBD2 as a possible D gene (5 bases). V lost 0 bases and J lost 1, with 9 bases in between. This CDR3 comprises 16 residues. Germline V gene lookup returns CDR1 MNHEY and CDR2 SVGEGT. CDR3 residues: CASSYSRRGNTGELFF. The CDR3 DNA is TGTGCCAGCAGTTACTCGAGACGGGGGAACACCGGGGAGCTGTTTTTT.

CDR3 bases: TGTGCCAGCGTTGACAGGAGCAACACCGGGGAGCTGTTTTTT. It yields the protein CASVDRSNTGELFF. The V call is TRBV2, the J call TRBJ2-2; TRBD1 might be the D (6 bases). This CDR3 spans 14 amino acids. The ends were cut back, 8 bases at V and 2 bases at J, with 12 bases in the middle. Germline V gene lookup returns CDR1 SNHLY and CDR2 FYNNEI.

V is TRBV6-2 or TRBV6-3 and J is TRBJ2-3; the match to TRBD2 covers 12 bases. Germline V gene data show CDR1 as MNHEY and CDR2 as SVGEGT. The CDR3 is 18 amino acids. V lost 0 bases and J lost 2; bases outside the gene matches: 6. The CDR3 bases are TGTGCCAGCAGTTACTCCTACCGGACTAGCGGGACCACAGATACGCAGTATTTT. It is translated as CASSYSYRTSGTTDTQYF.

The rearrangement joins TRBV21-1 to TRBJ1-2. TRBV21-1 is termed a pseudogene. The CDR3 contains 12 residues. The CDR3 protein is CASSTVTRGYTF. DNA for the CDR3: TGTGCCAGCAGCACTGTCACTAGGGGCTACACCTTC.

This rearrangement joins TRBV2 to TRBJ1-6; D uncertain. Germline V gene data show CDR1 as SNHLY and CDR2 as FYNNEI. The CDR3 has 16 amino acids. Trimming cost V 1 base and J 8 bases, with 15 bases left between them. The CDR3 loop is CASSEESTTSDSPLHF. The CDR3 DNA is TGTGCCAGCAGTGAAGAGAGTACAACTAGCGATTCACCCCTCCACTTT. Using reference TRBV2 and TRBJ1-6 for the parts outside the CDR3, the full variable domain is EPEVTQTPSHQVTQMGQEVILRCVPISNHLYFYWYRQILGQKVEFLVSFYNNEISEKSEIFDDQFSVERPDGSNFTLKIRSTKLEDSAMYFCASSEESTTSDSPLHFGNGTRLTVT.

The gene calls are TRBV12-3 or TRBV12-4 and TRBJ2-5, with D possibly matching TRBD1 (6 bases). Trimming pared 3 bases from V and 7 bases from J, leaving 12 bases between. This CDR3 region has 13 residues. The CDR3 is CASSFQGSSTQYF. As DNA, the CDR3 is TGTGCCAGCAGTTTTCAGGGGTCGTCGACCCAGTACTTC.

V usage is TRBV7-9 and J usage is TRBJ2-2; D unclear. Germline values: CDR1 SEHNR, CDR2 FQNEAQ (reference sequence). The V end lost 5 bases, the J end lost 7 bases, and 8 bases lay between the germline ends. CDR3 size: 12 residues. This CDR3 reads CASSPPDGELFF. Written as DNA, the CDR3 is TGTGCCAGCAGCCCGCCTGACGGGGAGCTGTTTTTT. Filled out from reference TRBV7-9 and TRBJ2-2, the complete variable domain reads DTGVSQNPRHKITKRGQNVTFRCDPISEHNRLYWYRQTLGQGPEFLTYFQNEAQLEKSRLLSDRFSAERPKGSFSTLEIQRTEQGDSAMYLCASSPPDGELFFGEGSRLTVL.

The rearrangement links TRBV11-3 to TRBJ2-3; TRBD1 or TRBD2 may be the D gene (5 bases each). Germline V lookup: CDR1 SGHNT, CDR2 YENEEA. V lost 5 bases and J lost 6, with 15 bases in between. CDR3 length: 14 residues. CDR3 DNA sequence: TGTGCCAGCAGCACGAGGATGGGGGACGATACGCAGTATTTT. Its protein product is CASSTRMGDDTQYF. The whole variable domain, filled in from reference TRBV11-3 and TRBJ2-3, reads EAGVVQSPRYKIIEKKQPVAFWCNPISGHNTLYWYLQNLGQGPELLIRYENEEAVDDSQLPKDRFSAERLKGVDSTLKIQPAELGDSAVYLCASSTRMGDDTQYFGPGTRLTVL.

The chain recombines TRBV27 with TRBJ2-1; D is possibly TRBD1 or TRBD2 (5 bases each). CDR3 length: 15 residues. Per the germline V gene, CDR1 is MNHEY and CDR2 is SMNVEV (reference sequence). The ends were cut back, 6 bases at V and 10 bases at J, with 22 bases in the middle. The CDR3 DNA follows: TGTGCCAGCAGGCTCCCCGGGACGGGGAGCCAGGAGCAGTTCTTC. Its protein is CASRLPGTGSQEQFF.

This clone was picked up one time. CDR3 sequence (DNA): TGTGCCAGCAGCCAATCGACTAGCGGGAGTTTCAATGAGCAGTTCTTC. Its protein is CASSQSTSGSFNEQFF. J is TRBJ2-1 and V is TRBV7-2; TRBD2 matches 12 bases. Germline CDR1 and CDR2: SGHTA and FQGNSA. V trimming: 5 bases; J trimming: 6 bases; junction bases outside the gene matches: 8. The CDR3 is made up of 16 amino acids. The complete variable domain, with remaining parts taken from reference TRBV7-2 and TRBJ2-1, reads GAGVSQSPSNKVTEKGKDVELRCDPISGHTALYWYRQSLGQGLEFLIYFQGNSAPDKSGLPSDRFSAERTGGSVSTLTIQRTQQEDSAVYLCASSQSTSGSFNEQFFGPGTRLTVL.

This chain connects TRBV4-1 to TRBJ1-1; no definite D call. V was clipped by 4 bases and J by 8 bases, with 5 bases between them. The CDR3 has 10 residues. Germline-derived CDR1 and CDR2 are MGHRA and YSYEKL. The DNA for the CDR3 is TGCGCCAGCAGCCGCGGGGAAGCTTTCTTT. Its translation is CASSRGEAFF.

The rearrangement uses TRBV11-1 and TRBJ2-3; D is perhaps TRBD1 (6 bases). CDR1 and CDR2 (germline): SGHAT, FQDESV (reference sequence). The CDR3 contains 14 residues. Trimming removed 5 bases at V and 5 bases at J, with 14 bases between. The CDR3, as DNA: TGTGCCAGCAGCGGCCCGGACAGTCAAGATACGCAGTATTTT. Amino acids: CASSGPDSQDTQYF.

The gene calls are TRBV15 and TRBJ2-2, with unresolved D. V was shortened by 1 base and J by 3 bases, with 9 bases between the two germline ends. Per germline, CDR1 LNHNV and CDR2 YYDKDF (reference sequence). The CDR3 sequence is 15 residues long. The CDR3 DNA reads as TGTGCCACCAGCAGAGTTCGGACGGACACCGGGGAGCTGTTTTTT. Amino acid sequence: CATSRVRTDTGELFF.

J is TRBJ1-6 and V is TRBV3-1 (or the pseudogene TRBV3-2), with D uncertain. Germline CDR1 reads LGHDT; CDR2 reads YNNKEL (reference sequence). Trimming took off 3 bases at V and 7 bases at J, with 7 bases between the two ends. The CDR3 contains 13 residues. The CDR3: CASSQQVNSPLHF. DNA for the CDR3: TGTGCCAGCAGCCAGCAGGTCAATTCACCCCTCCACTTT.

V gene TRBV7-9 combines with J gene TRBJ1-3; no definite D call. V lost 1 base and J 4 bases, leaving 5 bases between the germline ends. The CDR3 consists of 13 residues. Germline CDR1 is SEHNR and CDR2 is FQNEAQ (reference sequence). The CDR3 here is CASSLEWGNTIYF. The CDR3, as DNA: TGTGCCAGCAGCTTAGAGTGGGGAAACACCATATATTTT.

J is TRBJ2-1 and V is TRBV6-5; D is undetermined. Deletions cut 6 bases from V and 9 bases from J, with 15 bases between. The CDR3 has 13 residues. Germline-derived CDR1 and CDR2 are MNHEY and SVGAGI. In nucleotides, the CDR3 is TGTGCCAGCAGCGCCCCTGGTTGGGCTGAGCAGTTCTTC. Translation: CASSAPGWAEQFF.

This rearrangement joins TRBV5-6 to TRBJ2-7; TRBD1 might be the D (6 bases). Germline CDR1 and CDR2: SGHDT and YYEEEE. The CDR3 consists of 16 residues. Between the trimmed V and J ends, which lost 0 bases and 10 bases, there was a span of 23 bases. In DNA form, the CDR3 reads TGTGCCAGCAGCTTGGGGCCGATGGACAGCTTTAGATTACAGTACTTC. Its protein product is CASSLGPMDSFRLQYF.

The CDR3 DNA is TGCAGCGCCCGGGACTCTCCGGGAGCCACAGATACGCAGTATTTT. Its translation is CSARDSPGATDTQYF. The gene calls are TRBV29-1 and TRBJ2-3, with D tentatively TRBD2 (6 bases). The germline V and J ends were trimmed by 7 bases and 2 bases, with 19 bases remaining between them. Germline values: CDR1 SQVTM, CDR2 ANQGSEA. This CDR3 region has 15 residues.

This chain uses TRBV15 with TRBJ1-5; no clear D. The ends were cut back, 3 bases at V and 4 bases at J, with 7 bases in the middle. The CDR3 contains 13 residues. Germline V gives CDR1 LNHNV, CDR2 YYDKDF (reference sequence). CDR3 sequence (DNA): TGTGCCACCAGCAGGGAACAGAATCAGCCCCAGCATTTT. Encoded protein: CATSREQNQPQHF.

This clone appeared a few times. This sequence joins TRBV29-1 and TRBJ1-1; D possibly corresponds to TRBD1 (5 bases). The V gene's germline CDR1 is SQVTM and CDR2 ANQGSEA. The V end was cut by 4 bases, the J end by 4 bases, with 16 bases between. The CDR3 is 14 amino acids. This CDR3 reads CSVGSQGGATEAFF. The CDR3 nucleotides are TGCAGCGTTGGTAGCCAGGGAGGCGCCACTGAAGCTTTCTTT.

This clone was recorded a few times. The chain couples TRBV6-5 to TRBJ1-5, with a weak D call TRBD1 (5 bases). From germline, CDR1 is MNHEY and CDR2 SVGAGI. The CDR3 sequence is 16 residues long. Trimming shortened V by 4 bases and J by 6 bases, and 19 bases separated the two germline ends. The DNA for the CDR3 is TGTGCCAGCAGTTCCCAATCCGGGACCCGCGGTCAGCCCCAGCATTTT. It encodes CASSSQSGTRGQPQHF.